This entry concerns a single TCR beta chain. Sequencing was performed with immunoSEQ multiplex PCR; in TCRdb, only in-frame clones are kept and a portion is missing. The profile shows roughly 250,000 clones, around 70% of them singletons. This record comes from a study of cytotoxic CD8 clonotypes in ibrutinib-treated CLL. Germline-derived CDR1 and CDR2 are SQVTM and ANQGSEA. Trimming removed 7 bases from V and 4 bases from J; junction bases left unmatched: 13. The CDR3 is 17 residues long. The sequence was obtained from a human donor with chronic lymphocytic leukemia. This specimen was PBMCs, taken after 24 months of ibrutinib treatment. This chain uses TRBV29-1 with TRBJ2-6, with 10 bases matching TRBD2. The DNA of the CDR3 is TGCAGCGCTGGGATACCTAGCGGGAGTGCCGGGGCCAACGTCCTGACTTTC. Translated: CSAGIPSGSAGANVLTF.